Below, one TCR beta chain is given with its context. Its antigen is still unknown. Unique-molecular-identifier-tagged TCR beta cDNA libraries were used. TCRdb ran MiXCR on the PCR reads and lists one entry per CDR3 protein. This table has 400,000 to 500,000 distinct CDR3 sequences, 39% appearing once. This record belongs to a study of post-analysis software for immune sequencing data. The wider study: Secondary progressive, relapsing-remitting and progressive-relapsing multiple sclerosis were among the included disease courses. Findings of the study overall: A handful of TRBV segments were more frequent in patients than controls; TRBV5-6, TRBV5-1 and TRBV20-1 belonged to this group.

The junction had 12 bases not matched to a gene; V was cut back by 6 bases and J by 6 bases. Germline V gene sequence: CDR1 SQVTM, CDR2 ANQGSEA. The CDR3 is made up of 15 amino acids. The TCR originated in a girl aged 2 to 9 with multiple sclerosis. The genes are TRBV29-1 and TRBJ2-1; 9 bases are a match to TRBD2. The sequencing input was blood. The CDR3: CSVRKGGRAGNEQFF. The CDR3, as DNA: TGCAGCGTCAGGAAGGGCGGGAGGGCCGGCAATGAGCAGTTCTTC.